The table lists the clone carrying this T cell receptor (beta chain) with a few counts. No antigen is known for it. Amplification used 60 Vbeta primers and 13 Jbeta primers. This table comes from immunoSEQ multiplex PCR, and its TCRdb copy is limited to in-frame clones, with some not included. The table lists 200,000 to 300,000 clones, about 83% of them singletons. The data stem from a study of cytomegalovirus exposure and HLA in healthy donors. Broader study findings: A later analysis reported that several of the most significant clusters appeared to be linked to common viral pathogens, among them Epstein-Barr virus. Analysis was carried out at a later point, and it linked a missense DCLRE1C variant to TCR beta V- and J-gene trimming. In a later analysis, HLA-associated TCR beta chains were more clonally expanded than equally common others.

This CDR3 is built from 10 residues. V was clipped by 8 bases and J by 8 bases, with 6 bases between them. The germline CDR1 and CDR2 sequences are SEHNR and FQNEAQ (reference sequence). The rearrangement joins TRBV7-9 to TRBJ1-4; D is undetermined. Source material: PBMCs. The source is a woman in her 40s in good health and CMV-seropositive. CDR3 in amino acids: CASGREKLFF. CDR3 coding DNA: TGTGCCAGCGGGAGGGAAAAACTGTTTTTT.